The text below deals with one TCR beta chain. The specificity of this receptor is unknown. The input lacks base qualities; no much larger clone sits a single base away. The same CDR3 can be traced to other DNA sequences in this sample. As encoded in the germline V gene, CDR1 is MNHEY while CDR2 is SVGAGI. The junction carries 10 bases between V and J, which are trimmed by 5 bases and 3 bases respectively. Measured from the cysteine to the phenylalanine, the CDR3 is 13 residues long. Just CDR3 DNA is preserved here, 39 bases in frame from base 1. The data originate from a study of cytomegalovirus exposure and HLA in healthy donors (dated by TCRdb to the late 2010s). Broadly, across the study: According to an earlier analysis of 587 of the donors, about 179 million T cells yielded 100 million or so unique TCR beta sequences and 276 Gb of sequence data. The study combined high-throughput TCR immunosequencing, statistical association of individual TCRs with disease status, and machine learning to predict cytomegalovirus infection status. A later genetic analysis took genome-wide SNP genotypes for about 55% of the 666 donors and used that subset as a discovery cohort. Among roughly 400 genotyped donors of the cohort, an average of approximately 240,000 unique TCR beta nucleotide sequences was sequenced per donor, of which about 18% were non-productive. Rather than drawing on any new phenotypic data, the later analysis identified candidate immune exposures from TCR beta sequences and the way those sequences occurred across donors. Donor age, sex, ethnicity and CMV serostatus were collected together with the repertoire data. Every discovery cohort repertoire had been produced on one sequencing platform. A later analysis re-analyzed previously published TCR beta repertoires from 500 to 700 donors and added high-resolution HLA genotyping to study TCR occurrence patterns. Of the roughly 400 genotyped donors, 80% to 90% were placed in the genetic ancestry cluster associated with self-reported Caucasian donors. Both class I and class II loci were covered by HLA typing, at four-digit resolution. In an earlier analysis of 500 to 650 of the donors, high-throughput TCR beta sequencing was used to judge whether each TCR beta V gene segment behaved as functional or pseudogenic. In addition to the first cohort of hundreds of subjects, a separate validation cohort of under 150 different subjects was used. Roughly five DR-DQ haplotypes were treated as single units for association and clustering because of strong linkage in the cohort. The study aimed to test whether cataloging public T cell receptors could reveal signatures of past pathogen exposure. The number of typed donors differed by locus: about 629-630 for A, B, C, DRB1 and DQB1; 500 to 550 for DQA1; approximately 600 for DPA1; and about 450 for DPB1. An early release covering over 500 HLA-typed donors comprised approximately 290 gigabases of sequencing data and roughly 86 million unique TCR sequences. The study profiled the T cell repertoires of hundreds of subjects by immunosequencing and related them to cytomegalovirus serostatus.

The library relied on the immunoSEQ multiplex PCR assay. For the multiplex PCR, a mixture combining 60 forward primers for TCR Vbeta segments and 13 reverse primers for TCR Jbeta segments was used. The CDR3 region of rearranged TCR beta genes was amplified from genomic DNA with a multiplex PCR assay. Amplified TCR beta libraries were sequenced as 87-base-pair reads on the Illumina HiSeq System. The original pipeline was this. Across the roughly 640 repertoires, a later analysis counted 60 million to 90 million unique TCR beta chains, around 11 million of which were shared by at least two donors. A nearest-neighbor algorithm error-corrected the raw reads and collapsed the reads into unique sequences, merging closely related sequences to remove PCR and sequencing errors. Alignment of CDR3 sequences to IMGT reference sequences was used to assign V, D and J gene segments. For a sequence to be retained, a match of at least six nucleotides to both a V gene segment and a J gene segment was required. Rearrangements were classified as productive when the CDR3 lacked stop codons and remained in frame with V and J, and all other rearrangements were classified as non-productive. Following IMGT convention, CDR3 was defined as the stretch from the second conserved V-encoded cysteine up to the conserved J-encoded phenylalanine. The earlier analysis of about 590 of the donors excluded sequences that lacked an unambiguous match to a single V gene segment. An earlier analysis of under 750 of the donors called V segments functional above 56.7% productive rearrangements and segregating when the between-donor standard deviation exceeded 5%. To diagnose cytomegalovirus status from the catalog of TCR beta chain sequences, a statistical classification framework was built. V and J gene assignment, in a later analysis, came from comparing TCR nucleotide sequences with IMGT/GENE-DB human TR gene sequences. Using the TCRdist pipeline, a later analysis assigned CDR3 sequences along with most-parsimonious VDJ recombination scenarios. A later analysis defined each TCR beta chain by its CDR3 amino acid sequence plus V-gene family, and excluded reads lacking a unique V-gene family. To address suspected cross-contamination and a sequencing artifact, a later analysis removed under 600 highly shared, low-generation-probability nucleotide sequences. In a later analysis, a clonal expansion index was calculated for each public chain from normalized within-repertoire ranks of inferred template counts. In a later analysis, generation probabilities were computed using a VDJ recombination model fitted to out-of-frame rearrangements, and the results were checked against IGoR. Hypergeometric tests were used in a later analysis to score TCR-TCR, TCR-HLA and TCR-CMV co-occurrence, with a repertoire-size bias correction applied to the TCR pairs. False discovery rates were estimated in a later analysis by permuting HLA or CMV assignments 20 times. In a later analysis, co-occurring TCRs were grouped with DBSCAN, and TCRdist sequence similarity was added when clustering was performed within HLA-allele-positive subsets. For co-occurrence clustering, repertoires with fewer than 30,000 or more than 120,000 public chains were excluded, along with a handful of repertoires with anomalous nucleotide sharing. The source is immuneACCESS, and TCRdb retained only in-frame sequences with V and J called. Part of the clones is not carried over; for the studies checked, unresolved V genes explain less than half of this, and the remainder is unexplained. V and J calls and clone size are copied from that table; D and trimming were computed from the DNA. The sample table records approximately 190,000 clones; approximately 78% of these occur just once. The ten largest clones capture 0.7% to 0.95% of the sample.

The cohort was made up of approximately 670 healthy bone marrow donors. All cohort members were sampled while nominally healthy, although unrecorded immune exposures were likely present. The donor tested CMV seronegative, placing the donor among the roughly 350 seronegative members of the cohort. A peripheral blood sample was collected from each donor, and TCR beta sequencing was performed on peripheral blood mononuclear cells. The Qiagen DNeasy Blood Extraction Kit was used to extract genomic DNA from the blood cell samples. What the research found in general, with its limitations: In vitro tests confirmed that a few of the cytomegalovirus-associated TCR beta chains recognize cytomegalovirus antigens. Several of the top co-occurrence clusters appeared to be linked to parvovirus B19, influenza, CMV and Epstein-Barr virus, according to a later analysis. Cytomegalovirus status was reported to be diagnosed by the classifier with high specificity and sensitivity in both the original and validation cohorts. While some public TCRs were present in many individuals, most TCR sequences turned up only very rarely across donors. This cohort had only TCR beta chains sequenced, and the lack of alpha or paired-chain data limited which features could be detected. Most CMV-associated TCR beta chains appeared to be HLA-restricted in a later analysis, and the HLA associations seemed to be driven largely by CMV exposure. A cluster of highly shared sequence variants was judged likely to represent a technical artifact of the sequencing pipeline. In an earlier analysis of around 600 of the donors, most TCR beta V segments appeared in productive rearrangements about 87% or about 30% of the time, broadly matching IMGT annotations. The earlier analysis of some 560 of the donors excluded roughly 17 rarely observed V segments, including chromosome 9 orphons, because counts were too low. Some IMGT-functional V segments, including TRBV6-2 and TRBV6-3, could not be told apart with the 87-base-pair reads, so those segments were excluded. When HLA alleles, especially DR and DQ, strongly co-occurred, TCR associations were difficult to assign to individual alleles. A later genetic analysis reported fewer N-insertions in productive TCRs among donors in an Asian-associated ancestry cluster than the roughly 720-donor mean. Because some donors lacked HLA typing at each locus, the association tests relied only on the typed subset. For the cohort, immune exposure information was limited to CMV serostatus. The study gave a list of around 170 TCR beta chains associated with cytomegalovirus. It was suggested by the authors that the approach could potentially be generalized to other disease states and immunological phenotypes. A later genetic analysis associated a missense DCLRE1C variant with V-gene and J-gene trimming of TCR beta chains, and an independent cohort replicated the association. In a later analysis, the rate of TCR association differed among HLA loci, with DRB1 alleles having the most associated TCRs and HLA-C alleles having the fewest. A further reported finding was that TCR beta sequences accurately predicted the HLA-A and HLA-B alleles for most subjects in the first cohort. A later analysis associated around 16,000 TCR beta sequences with specific HLA alleles at a false discovery rate of 0.05. The presence/absence analyses assumed that sequencing depth was roughly uniform across donors, and that assumption may not be true. Compared with equally common non-associated chains, HLA-associated TCR beta chains in a later analysis were more clonally expanded and had lower generation probabilities. Correlated functional status among segregating V segments might be attributable to linkage disequilibrium, but an unknown experimental factor could not be ruled out.

This chain is built from TRBV6-5 and TRBJ1-2; the D gene identity is not certain. Sequences were obtained from PBMCs. This clonotype was obtained from a woman aged 18-35 years in good health and CMV-seronegative. The sequenced DNA: TGTGCCAGCAGTCCTGGAGGCTACTATGGCTACACCTTC. The resulting protein is CASSPGGYYGYTF.